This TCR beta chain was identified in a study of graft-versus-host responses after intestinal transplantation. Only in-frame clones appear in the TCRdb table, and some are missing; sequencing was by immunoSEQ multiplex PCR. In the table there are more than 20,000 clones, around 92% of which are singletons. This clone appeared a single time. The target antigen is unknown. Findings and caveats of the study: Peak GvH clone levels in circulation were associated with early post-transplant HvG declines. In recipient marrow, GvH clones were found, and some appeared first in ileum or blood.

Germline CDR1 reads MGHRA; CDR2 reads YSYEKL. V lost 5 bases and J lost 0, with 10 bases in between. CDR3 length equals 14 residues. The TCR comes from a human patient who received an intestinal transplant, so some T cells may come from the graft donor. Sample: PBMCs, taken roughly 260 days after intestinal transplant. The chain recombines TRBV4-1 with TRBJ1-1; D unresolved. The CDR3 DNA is TGCGCCAGCAGCGTCCTAACAGTGAACACTGAAGCTTTCTTT. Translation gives CASSVLTVNTEAFF.